These 30 T cell receptor beta chains were sequenced from one sample in a study of blood T cell repertoires in COVID-19 (dated by TCRdb to about 2020). The method was the immunoSEQ multiplex PCR assay. TCRdb's version of the immuneACCESS table is confined to in-frame rearrangements and falls short of the full clone set. An unresolved V gene accounts for under half of the shortfall where checked; the remainder is of unknown origin. The sample records about 320,000 clones, 88% of which are singletons. The ten most abundant clones make up 1.5% to 2% of the sample. What was sequenced was peripheral blood. These TCRs come from a woman in her 30s with COVID-19, enrolled during active disease.

The rearrangement joins TRBV12-5 to TRBJ2-2; no firm D call. V gave up 6 bases and J gave up 6 bases, with 11 bases separating them. Looked up from germline, CDR1 is LGHNT and CDR2 is FRNRAP. The CDR3 totals 13 residues. CDR3 loop: CASGDDLAGELFF. The DNA for the CDR3 is TGTGCTAGTGGCGATGACTTGGCCGGGGAGCTGTTTTTT.

The chain employs TRBV25-1 and TRBJ1-2; 9 bases are a match to TRBD1. CDR1 and CDR2 (germline): MGHDK, SYGVNS. The length of the CDR3 is 14 residues. After removal of 4 bases from V and 7 bases from J, the junction contained 7 bases not matched to a gene. CDR3 bases: TGTGCCAGCAGTGCCGGGACAGGGAGAGGTGGCTACACCTTC. Residues: CASSAGTGRGGYTF.

The V and J genes are TRBV29-1 and TRBJ2-1, with 8 bases fitting TRBD1. V lost 4 bases to trimming and J lost 7 bases; unmatched junction nucleotides: 9. From germline, CDR1 is SQVTM and CDR2 ANQGSEA. This CDR3 region has 14 residues. The CDR3 spells CSVVRDRSNNEQFF. CDR3 DNA sequence: TGCAGCGTTGTAAGGGACAGGTCGAATAATGAGCAGTTCTTC.

This clone has just a few counts. The chain uses TRBV2 and TRBJ1-2; D possibly corresponds to TRBD1 (6 bases). Germline V gene lookup returns CDR1 SNHLY and CDR2 FYNNEI. CDR3 length: 14 amino acids. Trimming took off 4 bases at V and 7 bases at J, with 16 bases between the two ends. Here the CDR3 reads CASSARTTGFGYTF. The DNA of the CDR3 is TGTGCCAGCAGTGCCCGAACCACAGGGTTTGGCTACACCTTC.

The chain has TRBV27 and TRBJ2-7; a possible D gene is TRBD1 (5 bases). Germline lookup yields CDR1 MNHEY and CDR2 SMNVEV (reference sequence). The V and J ends lost 4 bases and 2 bases respectively, with 9 bases between them. The CDR3 extends over 13 amino acids. The CDR3 DNA follows: TGTGCCAGCAGTTCAGGGTTTCCCTACGAGCAGTACTTC. Translation gives CASSSGFPYEQYF.

The genes are TRBV9 and TRBJ2-1; 7 positions agree with TRBD1. Germline CDR1 and CDR2: SGDLS and YYNGEE. The CDR3 is made up of 13 amino acids. V was clipped by 5 bases and J by 3 bases; unmatched bases: 2. The CDR3 coding sequence is TGTGCCAGCAGTCGGGACAGCTACAATGAGCAGTTCTTC. Protein: CASSRDSYNEQFF.

This rearrangement joins TRBV4-1 to TRBJ2-7, with TRBD2 matching 8 bases. This CDR3 spans 14 amino acids. Trimming removed 1 base from V and 5 bases from J; junction bases left unmatched: 4. Germline assignment: CDR1 MGHRA and CDR2 YSYEKL. DNA for the CDR3: TGCGCCAGCAGCCAAGTCAAAGCGGGGGACGAGCAGTACGTC. Amino acid sequence: CASSQVKAGDEQYV.

The chain links TRBV7-2 to TRBJ2-1, with 8 bases fitting TRBD1. CDR3 length: 15 residues. V lost 4 bases and J lost 5; bases outside the gene matches: 7. The germline V gene has CDR1 SGHTA and CDR2 FQGNSA. The CDR3: CASSSQPGQDNEQFF. CDR3 nucleotide sequence: TGTGCCAGCAGCTCCCAACCGGGACAGGACAATGAGCAGTTCTTC.

This chain connects TRBV19 to TRBJ2-2; D perhaps matches TRBD1 (5 bases). Trimming shortened V by 5 bases and J by 4 bases, and 11 bases separated the two germline ends. This CDR3 spans 14 amino acids. Germline CDR1 is LNHDA and CDR2 is SQIVND (reference sequence). CDR3 sequence (DNA): TGTGCCAGTAGTTTTTACAGGCTCACCGGGGAGCTGTTTTTT. This sequence encodes CASSFYRLTGELFF.

The chain links TRBV2 to TRBJ2-7, with unresolved D. The V end was cut by 5 bases, the J end by 0 bases, with 11 bases between. Germline CDR1 SNHLY, CDR2 FYNNEI. The CDR3 length is 14 residues. CDR3 in amino acids: CASSPRYLSYEQYV. CDR3 coding DNA: TGTGCCAGCAGTCCGAGGTATCTCTCCTACGAGCAGTACGTC.

V is TRBV29-1 and J is TRBJ2-2; TRBD2 is a possible D gene (5 bases). V was trimmed by 5 bases and J by 5 bases, leaving 6 bases between them. Germline CDR1 SQVTM, CDR2 ANQGSEA. The CDR3 totals 11 residues. CDR3 sequence reads: CSVRRTGELFF. CDR3 sequence (DNA): TGCAGCGTTCGGAGGACCGGGGAGCTGTTTTTT.

The chain is built from TRBV5-5 and TRBJ1-5, with 9 bases identical to TRBD1. Trimming removed 0 bases from V and 7 bases from J; junction bases left unmatched: 8. The CDR3 loop spans 16 amino acids. Looked up from germline, CDR1 is SGHKS and CDR2 is YYEKEE (reference sequence). In DNA, the CDR3 is TGTGCCAGCAGCTTGGGGTTACAGGGGGCTGGACAGCCCCAGCATTTT. It encodes CASSLGLQGAGQPQHF.

With respect to this clone: The sample carries other DNA sequences with the same CDR3. The J gene is TRBJ1-5, the V gene TRBV4-2; D remains ambiguous. CDR1 LGHNA and CDR2 YNFKEQ come from the germline V gene. V was pared by 1 base and J by 1 base, with 8 bases between. CDR3 length equals 15 residues. The CDR3 DNA reads as TGTGCCAGCAGCCAAGGGGCTGGGAGCAATCAGCCCCAGCATTTT. Amino acid sequence: CASSQGAGSNQPQHF.

With regard to this clone: Possible read error: a much larger clone is one base away. CDR3 DNA sequence: TGTGCCAGCAGCCCACAGGGGAACTATGGCTACACCTTC. This sequence encodes CASSPQGNYGYTF. The chain has TRBV7-9 and TRBJ1-2; 7 bases are shared with TRBD1. This CDR3 has 13 amino acids. CDR1 SEHNR and CDR2 FQNEAQ come from the germline V gene (reference sequence). Trimming took 5 bases from V and 2 from J; bases not matched to a gene: 2.

This chain connects TRBV6-5 to TRBJ2-7; possibly TRBD1 for D (5 bases). The CDR3 length is 15 residues. V lost 7 bases, J lost 0 bases, and 16 bases lay in between. Germline loops: CDR1 MNHEY, CDR2 SVGAGI. CDR3: CASTTTGSSSYEQYV. The CDR3 DNA sequence: TGTGCCAGCACCACCACAGGTAGTAGCTCCTACGAGCAGTACGTC.

In this sample, this clone turned up a few times. The J gene is TRBJ2-3, the V gene TRBV6-1; perhaps TRBD1 as D (7 bases). Germline lookup yields CDR1 MNHNS and CDR2 SASEGT. The CDR3 is made up of 16 amino acids. V was shortened by 0 bases and J by 2 bases, with 12 bases between the two germline ends. DNA for the CDR3: TGTGCCAGCAGTGAAGCGGCAGGGGGGCCCACAGATACGCAGTATTTT. This translates into CASSEAAGGPTDTQYF.

In nucleotides, the CDR3 is TGTGCCAGCAGCCAAGGGGCGACTAGCGACTCCTACGAGCAGTACTTC. Residues: CASSQGATSDSYEQYF. This rearrangement joins TRBV4-2 to TRBJ2-7, with TRBD2 matching over 8 bases. Germline CDR1 is LGHNA and CDR2 is YNFKEQ. V trimming: 1 base; J trimming: 0 bases; junction bases outside the gene matches: 5. This CDR3 is 16 amino acids long.

This sequence joins TRBV4-1 and TRBJ1-5; D is ambiguous. The V end lost 3 bases, the J end lost 3 bases, and 15 bases lay between the germline ends. Germline V gene lookup returns CDR1 MGHRA and CDR2 YSYEKL. This CDR3 is 16 amino acids long. Here the CDR3 reads CASSQQALRDNQPQHF. For the CDR3, the DNA is TGCGCCAGCAGCCAGCAGGCCCTCAGAGACAATCAGCCCCAGCATTTT.

This chain uses TRBV5-6 with TRBJ1-1; D is unresolved. This CDR3 is 15 amino acids long. Per germline, CDR1 SGHDT and CDR2 YYEEEE. V lost 7 bases, J lost 4 bases, and 20 bases lay in between. CDR3 in DNA: TGTGCCAGCGAGACAATCCACGGAGGGAGCACTGAAGCTTTCTTT. It translates to CASETIHGGSTEAFF.

This chain joins TRBV28 and TRBJ2-7; 9 positions match TRBD1. The CDR3 is made up of 16 amino acids. V dropped 5 bases and J dropped 7; count of bases not matched to a gene: 15. Germline V gene lookup returns CDR1 MDHEN and CDR2 SYDVKM. CDR3 nucleotides: TGTGCCAGCAGTACTACCGGGACAGGGCTTTTAGGGGAGCAGTACGTC. Translating it yields CASSTTGTGLLGEQYV.

The chain carries TRBV7-9 and TRBJ1-4; tentative D call: TRBD1 (5 bases). V was cut by 4 bases and J by 6 bases, with 15 bases left in between. The CDR3 is made up of 15 amino acids. Germline V gene lookup returns CDR1 SEHNR and CDR2 FQNEAQ (reference sequence). CDR3: CASSSLGLSDEKLFF. The CDR3 region has the DNA TGTGCCAGCAGCTCGCTGGGACTGAGTGATGAAAAACTGTTTTTT.

The CDR3 DNA reads TGTGCCAGTGGTGGCGGGGGGAGGGCCCTTATGGATCAGCCCCAGCATTTT. Protein sequence: CASGGGGRALMDQPQHF. The genes are TRBV19 and TRBJ1-5; D is perhaps TRBD1 (5 bases). The germline V gene has CDR1 LNHDA and CDR2 SQIVND (reference sequence). V lost 8 bases and J lost 5, with 25 bases in between. The CDR3 spans 17 residues.

This chain links TRBV4-1 with TRBJ1-2; 8 bases match TRBD1. Germline trimming cut 3 bases from V and 2 bases from J; bases unmatched to any gene: 8. CDR3 size: 16 residues. Germline assignment: CDR1 MGHRA and CDR2 YSYEKL. CDR3 in amino acids: CASSQTSRDRNYGYTF. Written as DNA, the CDR3 is TGCGCCAGCAGCCAGACCTCCCGGGACAGGAACTATGGCTACACCTTC.

The V call is TRBV18, the J call TRBJ1-2; no clear D gene. The CDR3 contains 18 residues. The V and J ends lost 3 bases and 6 bases respectively, with 26 bases between them. Germline CDR1 and CDR2: KGHSH and LQKENI. The CDR3 nucleotides read TGTGCCAGCTCACCGTTAGCGGCTGCACATCAGCAGAGCAATGGCTACACCTTC. Its translation is CASSPLAAAHQQSNGYTF.

The chain couples TRBV5-6 to TRBJ1-3; the D gene is possibly TRBD1 (6 bases). CDR1 and CDR2 from the germline V gene are SGHDT and YYEEEE. The CDR3 sequence is 18 residues long. Trimming stripped 6 bases from V and 1 base from J, with 23 bases between. The CDR3, as DNA: TGTGCCAGCACCCAACAGGGAGCACCGCGACCGTCTGGAAACACCATATATTTT. It is translated as CASTQQGAPRPSGNTIYF.

The V and J genes are TRBV2 and TRBJ1-4; 10 bases are a match to TRBD1. Trimming cost V 8 bases and J 8 bases; bases outside gene matches: 5. CDR1 and CDR2 (germline): SNHLY, FYNNEI. CDR3 length equals 13 residues. CDR3 in DNA: TGTGCCAGCTCCGGGACAGGGGACGAAAAACTGTTTTTT. Translation: CASSGTGDEKLFF.

The chain has TRBV6-5 and TRBJ1-1; possibly TRBD1 for D (6 bases). This CDR3 comprises 11 residues. Germline V lookup: CDR1 MNHEY, CDR2 SVGAGI. Trimming took off 4 bases at V and 8 bases at J, with 8 bases between the two ends. The CDR3 DNA sequence: TGTGCCAGCAGTTGGGGGACAGAAGCTTTCTTT. As protein: CASSWGTEAFF.

The rearrangement joins TRBV19 to TRBJ1-1; D may be TRBD1 (5 bases). The germline V gene has CDR1 LNHDA and CDR2 SQIVND (reference sequence). The CDR3 runs 16 residues. Trimming removed 7 bases at V and 7 bases at J, with 25 bases between. CDR3 protein: CASTMGGSHTGGEAFF. The DNA for the CDR3 is TGTGCCAGTACCATGGGAGGGAGTCATACCGGGGGTGAAGCTTTCTTT.

V and J are TRBV9 and TRBJ2-1; weak D call: TRBD2 (6 bases). The CDR3 consists of 13 residues. The germline V gene encodes CDR1 SGDLS and CDR2 YYNGEE. The V and J ends lost 3 bases and 10 bases respectively, with 14 bases between them. CDR3 sequence: CASSENSAGEQFF. The CDR3 region has the DNA TGTGCCAGCAGCGAAAATTCTGCGGGGGAGCAGTTCTTC.

The chain combines TRBV2 with TRBJ2-5; D perhaps matches TRBD2 (6 bases). This CDR3 is 14 amino acids long. Trimming left V 6 bases short and J 5 bases short, with 16 bases between. The germline V gene encodes CDR1 SNHLY and CDR2 FYNNEI. CDR3 DNA: TGTGCCAGCAGGGCAACTAGCCTCGGGGAGACCCAGTACTTC. Protein product: CASRATSLGETQYF.